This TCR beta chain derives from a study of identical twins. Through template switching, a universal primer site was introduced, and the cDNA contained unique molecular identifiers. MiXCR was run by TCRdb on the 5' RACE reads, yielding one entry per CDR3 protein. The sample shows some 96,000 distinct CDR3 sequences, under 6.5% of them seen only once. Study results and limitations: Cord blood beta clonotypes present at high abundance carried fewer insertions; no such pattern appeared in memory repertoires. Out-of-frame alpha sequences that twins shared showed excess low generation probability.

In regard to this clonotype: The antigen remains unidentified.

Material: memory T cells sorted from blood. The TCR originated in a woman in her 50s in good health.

The DNA for the CDR3 is TGTGCCAGCAGTAACCAGGACAGGGGGCGCGTGGAGCTGTTTTTT. Translated, it gives CASSNQDRGRVELFF. This rearrangement joins TRBV6-1 to TRBJ2-2, with TRBD1 identical over 11 bases. The germline V gene encodes CDR1 MNHNS and CDR2 SASEGT. The CDR3 totals 15 residues. J gave up 10 bases and V 5 bases, and 9 bases lay outside the gene matches.